A selection of T cell receptor beta chains follows, all from one sample in a study of blood T cell repertoires in COVID-19. This table comes from immunoSEQ multiplex PCR, and its TCRdb copy is limited to in-frame clones, with some not included. The sample includes around 180,000 clones, roughly 80% seen only once; the top ten take approximately 15%. The material sequenced was peripheral blood. The receptors stem from a man aged 55-75 years with active or convalescent COVID-19. CDR3s leave out the opening cysteine and the closing phenylalanine or tryptophan. Size is omitted from some rows. Given values are once, few, many or a class for expanded clones.

>TRBV28|few
ASSRGAGGPLYEQY
>TRBV4-3|few
ASSQDLRANYGYT
>TRBV28|-
ASPTSSGNTIY
>TRBV6-5|-
ASTPAGGAYEQY
>TRBV11-2|-
ASPRAGRNTGELF
>TRBV12-3/TRBV12-4|-
ASSLSGAETQY
>TRBV27|-
ASSGHSPYYGYT
>TRBV7-3|-
ASSDLAGGSTDTQY
>TRBV28|-
ASSHGTSGRAAF
>TRBV7-8|-
ASSLAGQETGELF
>TRBV5-4|-
ASSFGQQYGYT
>TRBV2|few
ASRGTGGSYEQY
>TRBV3-1/TRBV3-2|-
ASSQELAGGSSYNEQF
>TRBV5-1|-
ASSLTSGRSSYNEQF
>TRBV2|-
ASSVGQTKAF
>TRBV7-9|-
ASSQGQSSNQPQH
>TRBV10-3|-
AISPGQGFNEQF
>TRBV5-1|-
ASSLLYGQGYEQY
>TRBV25-1|few
ASNLDGDIGTQY
>TRBV9|few
ASSDVGGRGRMYHYEQY
>TRBV18|-
ASSPPGRGAGNEKLF
>TRBV7-3|-
ASSALRDSEAF
>TRBV2|-
ASSVAGGTGELF
>TRBV7-8|-
ASSPKTGGRSSYEQY
>TRBV5-1|-
ASSLELAGAEQF
>TRBV7-9|-
ASSLRRQGGTEAF
>TRBV19|-
ASSISSGTGANNEQF
>TRBV28|-
ASGQLNYGYT
>TRBV5-5|-
ARRGPGAGGSNQPQH
>TRBV7-9|-
AGRPYSQETQY
>TRBV7-9|-
ASSSTGYSNQPQH
>TRBV7-7|-
ASSRDSTSGLSSYNEQF
>TRBV19|-
ASSMGQGANSPLH
>TRBV18|-
ASSPNYNEQF
>TRBV11-2|-
ASTDRGLSYGYT
>TRBV5-1|once
ASNPGQALNTEAF
>TRBV3-1/TRBV3-2|-
ASSQVGLYTDTQY
>TRBV10-3|-
AISDQRGRTDTQY
>TRBV19|-
ATAAGSTDTQY
>TRBV18|-
ASSKGAREQY
>TRBV6-1|-
ASSEWLAGRYNEQF
>TRBV18|-
ASSPGTGDYGYT
>TRBV18|-
ASSLRQGSPEAF